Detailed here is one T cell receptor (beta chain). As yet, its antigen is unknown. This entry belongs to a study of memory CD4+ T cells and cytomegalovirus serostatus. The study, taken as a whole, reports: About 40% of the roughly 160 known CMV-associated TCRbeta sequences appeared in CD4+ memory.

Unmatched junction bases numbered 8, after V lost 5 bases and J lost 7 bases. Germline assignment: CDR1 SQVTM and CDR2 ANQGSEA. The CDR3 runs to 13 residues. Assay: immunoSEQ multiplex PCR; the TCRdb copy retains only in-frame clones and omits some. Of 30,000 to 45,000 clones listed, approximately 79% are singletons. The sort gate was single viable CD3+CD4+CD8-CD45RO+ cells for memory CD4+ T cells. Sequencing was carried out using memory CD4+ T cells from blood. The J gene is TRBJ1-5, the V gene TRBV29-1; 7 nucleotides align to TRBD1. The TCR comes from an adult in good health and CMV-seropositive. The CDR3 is CSVKNRGGQPQHF. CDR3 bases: TGCAGCGTTAAAAACAGGGGCGGCCAGCCCCAGCATTTT. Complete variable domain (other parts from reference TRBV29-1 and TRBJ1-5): SAVISQKPSRDICQRGTSLTIQCQVDSQVTMMFWYRQQPGQSLTLIATANQGSEATYESGFVIDKFPISRPNLTFSTLTVSNMSPEDSSIYLCSVKNRGGQPQHFGDGTRLSIL.